This T cell receptor beta chain was captured by sequencing in a study of glioma-infiltrating T cells listed by TCRdb under 2016. About the study as a whole: Glioma tissue, non-neoplastic brain tissue and matched peripheral blood mononuclear cells were used as sources from which TCR alpha- and beta-chain repertoires were sequenced. Three low-grade glioma patients, about 8 primary glioblastoma patients, and three non-glioma patients who contributed non-neoplastic brain tissue made up the paired cohort. Each tissue-infiltrating repertoire was compared with the same patient's peripheral blood repertoire to measure divergence between tissue and blood T-cell populations. On the study overall, not on this receptor specifically: The group comparisons were based on small numbers of patients: three non-neoplastic, three low-grade glioma and about eight glioblastoma patients. VJ-independent divergence between tissue and blood was found to be below expectation in non-neoplastic patients but above expectation in all gliomas, particularly low-grade gliomas. Very few CDR3 sequences were shared between tissue and blood, attributed to high CDR3 diversity and limited sampling.

This clonotype was counted ten times or more. Its antigen is still unknown. No clone much larger than this one lies a single base away; base qualities are absent. The iRepertoire nested amplicon-rescue multiplex PCR (arm-PCR) platform was used to amplify TCR alpha and beta CDR3 regions from RNA. For one-step reverse transcription and amplification, roughly 100-450 ng of tissue mRNA or PBMC total RNA was used as input. Following bead purification, Illumina adapters were added by a secondary multiplex PCR, and libraries between 200 and 400 bp were gel-purified. The libraries contained internal 6-nucleotide barcodes that were used for demultiplexing. Sequencing of libraries was performed on an Illumina MiSeq with 2x220 or 2x250 nucleotide paired-end reads. Concerning the study's data processing: FLASH 1.2.11 was used to merge paired reads, and BWA-MEM then aligned the reads to the GRCh37 human genome before TRA and TRB reads were extracted. V and J assignment used an IMGT-derived reference of cassette sequences and CDR3 motifs that included pseudogenes. Three-frame translation of reads was performed, and productive CDR3s were defined as those with a C...FGXG motif and no stop codons. Unique combinations of V-J cassette pair and CDR3 amino acid sequence were defined as clonotypes. Reads were filtered by Hamming distance, thresholded by each sample's sequence error rate in mapped regions. TCRdb reanalyzed the raw reads on its own, using fastp at Q25 for trimming and MiXCR for clone calling, and kept in-frame beta chains. Each entry merges the rows of one CDR3 protein and shows their most common DNA and genes. It is TCRdb's table, rather than the study itself, that gives the V and J calls and clone size. The sample table contains about 93,000 distinct CDR3 sequences; only one count was recorded for roughly 40% of them. Jointly, the top ten make up 30% to 40% of the sample.

V is cut by 5 bases and J by 5 bases, and the space between the germline ends is 18 bases. Its CDR3 holds 15 amino acids, cysteine through phenylalanine. Of the read, only the CDR3 DNA is kept; its 45 bases are in frame from base 1. CDR1 and CDR2 (MNHEY, SVGEGT) derive from the germline V gene. Input material: glioma tissue, nonneoplastic brain tissue, or PBMCs (not recorded which). The source is a human donor with low-grade glioma or glioblastoma, undergoing nonglioma brain surgery, or in good health (not recorded which). The rearranged chain carries TRBV6-2 or TRBV6-3 and TRBJ2-5; confidence is insufficient to name the D gene. The CDR3 here reads CASSRLGPRWETQYF. The DNA sequence is as follows: TGTGCCAGCAGTCGACTCGGCCCCCGATGGGAGACCCAGTACTTC.